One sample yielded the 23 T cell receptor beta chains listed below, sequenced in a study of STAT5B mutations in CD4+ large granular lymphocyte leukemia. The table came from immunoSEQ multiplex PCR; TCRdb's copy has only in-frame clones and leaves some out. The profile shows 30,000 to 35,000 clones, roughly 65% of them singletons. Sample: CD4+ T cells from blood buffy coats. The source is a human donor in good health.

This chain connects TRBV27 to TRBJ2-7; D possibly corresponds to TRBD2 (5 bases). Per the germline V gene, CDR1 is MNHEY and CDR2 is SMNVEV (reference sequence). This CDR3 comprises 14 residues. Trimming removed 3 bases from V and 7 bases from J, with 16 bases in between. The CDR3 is CASSLVPRGGEQYF. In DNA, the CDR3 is TGTGCCAGCAGTTTGGTACCCCGGGGTGGGGAGCAGTACTTC.

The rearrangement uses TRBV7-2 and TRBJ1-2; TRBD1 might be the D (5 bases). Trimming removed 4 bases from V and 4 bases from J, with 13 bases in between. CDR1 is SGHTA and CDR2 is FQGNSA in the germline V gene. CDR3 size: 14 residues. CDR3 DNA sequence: TGTGCCAGCAGCTCCGACAGCGCTTTCTATGGCTACACCTTC. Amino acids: CASSSDSAFYGYTF. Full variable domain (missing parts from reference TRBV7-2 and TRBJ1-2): GAGVSQSPSNKVTEKGKDVELRCDPISGHTALYWYRQSLGQGLEFLIYFQGNSAPDKSGLPSDRFSAERTGGSVSTLTIQRTQQEDSAVYLCASSSDSAFYGYTFGSGTRLTVV.

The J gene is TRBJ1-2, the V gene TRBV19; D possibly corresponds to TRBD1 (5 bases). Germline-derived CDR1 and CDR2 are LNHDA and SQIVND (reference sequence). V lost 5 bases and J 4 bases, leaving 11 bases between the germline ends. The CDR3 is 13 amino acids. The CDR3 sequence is CASSPGPGYGYTF. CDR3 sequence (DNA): TGTGCCAGTAGTCCGGGGCCTGGCTATGGCTACACCTTC.

The CDR3 reads CASSLVSTNYGYTF. In nucleotides, the CDR3 is TGTGCCAGCAGTTTGGTGTCCACTAACTATGGCTACACCTTC. The chain carries TRBV27 and TRBJ1-2; no firm D call. V was pared by 3 bases and J by 0 bases, with 8 bases between. CDR3 size: 14 residues. CDR1 is MNHEY, CDR2 SMNVEV, per germline (reference sequence).

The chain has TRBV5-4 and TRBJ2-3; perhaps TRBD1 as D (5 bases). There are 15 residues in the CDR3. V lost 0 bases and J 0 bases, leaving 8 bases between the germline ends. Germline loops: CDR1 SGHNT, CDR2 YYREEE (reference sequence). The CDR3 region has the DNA TGTGCCAGCAGCTTGGCGGCAGGGAGCACAGATACGCAGTATTTT. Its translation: CASSLAAGSTDTQYF.

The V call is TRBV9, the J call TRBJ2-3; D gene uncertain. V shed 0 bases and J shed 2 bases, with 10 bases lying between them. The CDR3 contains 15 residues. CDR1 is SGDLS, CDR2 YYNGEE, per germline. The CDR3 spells CASSVGPELTDTQYF. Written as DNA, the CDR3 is TGTGCCAGCAGCGTAGGTCCGGAACTCACAGATACGCAGTATTTT.

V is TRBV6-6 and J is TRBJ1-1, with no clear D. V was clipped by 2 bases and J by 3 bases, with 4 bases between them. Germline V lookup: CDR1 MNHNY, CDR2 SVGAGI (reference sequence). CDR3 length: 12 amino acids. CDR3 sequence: CASSYKYTEAFF. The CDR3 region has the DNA TGTGCCAGCAGTTACAAGTACACTGAAGCTTTCTTT.

CDR3 in amino acids: CASSSLTGIYGYTF. The CDR3 DNA is TGTGCCAGTAGTTCCTTGACAGGAATCTATGGCTACACCTTC. The V gene is TRBV19, the J gene TRBJ1-2; weak D call: TRBD1 (6 bases). The germline gives CDR1 LNHDA, CDR2 SQIVND (reference sequence). V was clipped by 5 bases and J by 4 bases, with 14 bases between them. The CDR3 has 14 amino acids.

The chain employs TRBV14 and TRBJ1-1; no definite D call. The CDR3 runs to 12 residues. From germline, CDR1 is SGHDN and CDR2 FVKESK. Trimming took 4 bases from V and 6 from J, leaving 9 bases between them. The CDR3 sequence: CASSLGPAEAFF. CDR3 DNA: TGTGCCAGCAGCCTTGGACCAGCTGAAGCTTTCTTT.

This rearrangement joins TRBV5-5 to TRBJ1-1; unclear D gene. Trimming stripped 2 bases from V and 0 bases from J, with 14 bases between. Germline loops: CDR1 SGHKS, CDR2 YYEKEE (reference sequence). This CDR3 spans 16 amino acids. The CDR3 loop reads CASSFTSERVNTEAFF. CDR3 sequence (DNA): TGTGCCAGCAGCTTCACGTCCGAGCGGGTGAACACTGAAGCTTTCTTT. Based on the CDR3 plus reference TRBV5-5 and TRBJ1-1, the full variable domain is DAGVTQSPTHLIKTRGQQVTLRCSPISGHKSVSWYQQVLGQGPQFIFQYYEKEERGRGNFPDRFSARQFPNYSSELNVNALLLGDSALYLCASSFTSERVNTEAFFGQGTRLTVV.

CDR3 region: CASSSTVPTDTQYF. CDR3 coding DNA: TGTGCCAGCAGCTCGACAGTTCCCACAGATACGCAGTATTTT. The chain links TRBV7-2 to TRBJ2-3; a possible D gene is TRBD1 (5 bases). CDR3 length: 14 residues. Germline V gives CDR1 SGHTA, CDR2 FQGNSA. V dropped 4 bases and J dropped 2 bases, with 10 bases sitting between them. The whole variable domain, filled in from reference TRBV7-2 and TRBJ2-3, reads GAGVSQSPSNKVTEKGKDVELRCDPISGHTALYWYRQSLGQGLEFLIYFQGNSAPDKSGLPSDRFSAERTGGSVSTLTIQRTQQEDSAVYLCASSSTVPTDTQYFGPGTRLTVL.

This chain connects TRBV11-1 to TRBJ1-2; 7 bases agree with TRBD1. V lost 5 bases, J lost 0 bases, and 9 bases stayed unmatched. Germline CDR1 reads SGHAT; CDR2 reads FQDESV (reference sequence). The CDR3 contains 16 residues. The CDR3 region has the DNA TGTGCCAGCAGCCCCGGAGGAGGGGGCTCTAACTATGGCTACACCTTC. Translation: CASSPGGGGSNYGYTF.

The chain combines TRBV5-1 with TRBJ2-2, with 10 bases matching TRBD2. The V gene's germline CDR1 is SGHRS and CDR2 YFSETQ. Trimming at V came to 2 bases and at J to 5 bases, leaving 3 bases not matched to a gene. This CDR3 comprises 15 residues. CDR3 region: CASSFSGGRTGELFF. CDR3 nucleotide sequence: TGCGCCAGCAGCTTTAGCGGGGGGCGAACCGGGGAGCTGTTTTTT.

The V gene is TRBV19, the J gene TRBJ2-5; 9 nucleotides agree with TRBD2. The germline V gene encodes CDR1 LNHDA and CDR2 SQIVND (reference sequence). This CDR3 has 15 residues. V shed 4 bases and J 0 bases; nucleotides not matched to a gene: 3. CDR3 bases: TGTGCCAGTAGTAAGACTAGCGGCTACCAAGAGACCCAGTACTTC. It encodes CASSKTSGYQETQYF.

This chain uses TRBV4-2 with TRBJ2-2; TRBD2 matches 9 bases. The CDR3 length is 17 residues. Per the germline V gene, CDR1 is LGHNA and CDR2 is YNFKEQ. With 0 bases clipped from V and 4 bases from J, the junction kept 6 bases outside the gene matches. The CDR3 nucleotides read TGTGCCAGCAGCCAAGATGGCGGGGGGGCTGGCACCGGGGAGCTGTTTTTT. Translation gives CASSQDGGGAGTGELFF.

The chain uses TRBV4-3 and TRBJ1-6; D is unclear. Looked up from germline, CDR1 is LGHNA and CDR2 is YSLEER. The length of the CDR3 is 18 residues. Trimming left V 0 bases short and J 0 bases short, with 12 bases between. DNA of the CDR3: TGCGCCAGCAGCCAAGAGAACCCCACCCTCTCCTATAATTCACCCCTCCACTTT. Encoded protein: CASSQENPTLSYNSPLHF.

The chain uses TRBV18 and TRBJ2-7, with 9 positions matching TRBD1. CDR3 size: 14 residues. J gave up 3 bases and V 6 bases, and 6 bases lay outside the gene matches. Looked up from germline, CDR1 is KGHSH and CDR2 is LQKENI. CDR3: CASSLTDRGYEQYF. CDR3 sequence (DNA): TGTGCCAGCTCTCTAACGGACAGGGGCTACGAGCAGTACTTC.

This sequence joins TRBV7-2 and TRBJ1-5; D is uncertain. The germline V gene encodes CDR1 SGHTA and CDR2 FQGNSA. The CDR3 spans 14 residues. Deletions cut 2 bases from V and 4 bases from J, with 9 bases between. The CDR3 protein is CASSLTVTNQPQHF. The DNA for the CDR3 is TGTGCCAGCAGCTTAACAGTGACTAATCAGCCCCAGCATTTT.

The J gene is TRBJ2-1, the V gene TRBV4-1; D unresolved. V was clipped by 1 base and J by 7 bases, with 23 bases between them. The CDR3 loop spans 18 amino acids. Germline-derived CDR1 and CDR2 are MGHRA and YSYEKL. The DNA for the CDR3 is TGCGCCAGCAGCCAAGCCCCTCCCCCACAGAGACGTGGGAATGAGCAGTTCTTC. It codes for CASSQAPPPQRRGNEQFF.

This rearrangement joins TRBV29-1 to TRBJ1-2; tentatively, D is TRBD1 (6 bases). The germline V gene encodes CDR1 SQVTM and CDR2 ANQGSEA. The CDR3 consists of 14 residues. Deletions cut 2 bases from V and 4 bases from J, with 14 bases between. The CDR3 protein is CSVERQARGYGYTF. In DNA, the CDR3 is TGCAGCGTTGAAAGACAGGCCCGCGGCTATGGCTACACCTTC.

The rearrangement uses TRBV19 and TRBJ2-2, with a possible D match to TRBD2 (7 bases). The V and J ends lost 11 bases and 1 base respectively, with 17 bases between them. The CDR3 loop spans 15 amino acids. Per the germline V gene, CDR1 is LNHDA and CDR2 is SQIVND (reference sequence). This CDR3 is CAGTWGGQNTGELFF. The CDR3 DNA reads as TGTGCCGGTACCTGGGGGGGCCAGAACACCGGGGAGCTGTTTTTT.

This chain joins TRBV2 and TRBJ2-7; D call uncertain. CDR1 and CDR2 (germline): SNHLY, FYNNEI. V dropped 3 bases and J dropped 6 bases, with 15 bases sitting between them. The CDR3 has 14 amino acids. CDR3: CASSEARQLSEQYF. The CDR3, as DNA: TGTGCCAGCAGTGAGGCCAGACAACTGTCCGAGCAGTACTTC.

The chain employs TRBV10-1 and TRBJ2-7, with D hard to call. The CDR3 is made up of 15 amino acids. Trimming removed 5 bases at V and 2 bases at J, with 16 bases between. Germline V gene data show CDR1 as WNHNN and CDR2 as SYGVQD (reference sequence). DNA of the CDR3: TGCGCCAGCAGTCCCGGATACACCTCACCCTACGAGCAGTACTTC. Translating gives CASSPGYTSPYEQYF.